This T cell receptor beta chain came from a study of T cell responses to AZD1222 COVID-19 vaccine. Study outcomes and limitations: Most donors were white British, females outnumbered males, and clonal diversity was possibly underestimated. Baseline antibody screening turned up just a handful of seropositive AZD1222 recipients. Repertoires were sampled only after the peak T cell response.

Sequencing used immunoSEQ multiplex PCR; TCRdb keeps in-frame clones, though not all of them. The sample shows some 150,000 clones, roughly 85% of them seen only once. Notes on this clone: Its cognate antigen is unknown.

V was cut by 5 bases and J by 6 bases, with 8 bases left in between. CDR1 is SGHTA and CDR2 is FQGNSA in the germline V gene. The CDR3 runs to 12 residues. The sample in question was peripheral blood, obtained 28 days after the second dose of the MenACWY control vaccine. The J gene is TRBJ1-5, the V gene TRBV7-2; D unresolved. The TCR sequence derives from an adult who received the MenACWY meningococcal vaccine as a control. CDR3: CASSAWAQPQHF. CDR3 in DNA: TGTGCCAGCAGCGCATGGGCTCAGCCCCAGCATTTT.